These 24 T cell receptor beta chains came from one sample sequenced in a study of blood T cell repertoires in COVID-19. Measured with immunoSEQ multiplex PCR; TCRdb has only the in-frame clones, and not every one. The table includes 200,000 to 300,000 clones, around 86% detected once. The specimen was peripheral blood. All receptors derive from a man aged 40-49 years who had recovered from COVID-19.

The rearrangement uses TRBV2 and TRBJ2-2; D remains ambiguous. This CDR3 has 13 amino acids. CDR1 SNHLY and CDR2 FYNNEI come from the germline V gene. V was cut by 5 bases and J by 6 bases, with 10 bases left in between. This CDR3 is CASSQRVPGELFF. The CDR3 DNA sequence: TGTGCCAGCAGTCAACGCGTTCCCGGGGAGCTGTTTTTT.

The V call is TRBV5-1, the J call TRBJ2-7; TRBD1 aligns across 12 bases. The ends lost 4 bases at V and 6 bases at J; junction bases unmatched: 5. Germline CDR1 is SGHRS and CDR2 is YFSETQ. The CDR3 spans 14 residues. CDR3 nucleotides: TGCGCCAGCAGCACGGGACAGGGGGCGCGCGAGCAGTACTTC. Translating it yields CASSTGQGAREQYF.

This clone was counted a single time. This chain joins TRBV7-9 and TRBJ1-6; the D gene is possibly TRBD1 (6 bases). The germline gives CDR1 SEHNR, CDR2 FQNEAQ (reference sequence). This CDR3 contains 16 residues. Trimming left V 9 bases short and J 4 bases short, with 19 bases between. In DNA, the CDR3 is TGTGCCAGGCCTCATACCCTCAGGGGATATAATTCACCCCTCCACTTT. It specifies CARPHTLRGYNSPLHF.

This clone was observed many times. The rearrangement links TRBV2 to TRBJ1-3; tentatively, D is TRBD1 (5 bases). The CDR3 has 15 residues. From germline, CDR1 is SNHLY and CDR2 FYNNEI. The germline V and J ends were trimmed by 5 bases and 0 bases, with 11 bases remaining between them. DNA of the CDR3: TGTGCCAGCAGTAAGGAGGGGAGCTCTGGAAACACCATATATTTT. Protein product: CASSKEGSSGNTIYF.

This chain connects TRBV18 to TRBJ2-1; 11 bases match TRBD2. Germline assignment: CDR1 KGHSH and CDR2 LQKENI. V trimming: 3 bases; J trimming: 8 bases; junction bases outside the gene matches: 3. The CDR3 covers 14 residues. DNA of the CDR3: TGTGCCAGCTCACCTAGCGGGGGGGCATATGAGCAGTTCTTC. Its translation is CASSPSGGAYEQFF.

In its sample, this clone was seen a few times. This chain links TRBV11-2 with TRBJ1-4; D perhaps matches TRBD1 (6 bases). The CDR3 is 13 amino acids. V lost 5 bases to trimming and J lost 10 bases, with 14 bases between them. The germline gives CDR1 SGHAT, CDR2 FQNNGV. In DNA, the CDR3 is TGTGCCAGCAGCCCAGTGAGGGGGGGAAAACTGTTTTTT. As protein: CASSPVRGGKLFF.

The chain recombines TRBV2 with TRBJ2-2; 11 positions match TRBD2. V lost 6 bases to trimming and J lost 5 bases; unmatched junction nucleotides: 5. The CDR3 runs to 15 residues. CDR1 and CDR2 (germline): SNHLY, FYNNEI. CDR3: CASRSLAGGTGELFF. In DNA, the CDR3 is TGTGCCAGCAGGTCATTAGCGGGGGGGACCGGGGAGCTGTTTTTT.

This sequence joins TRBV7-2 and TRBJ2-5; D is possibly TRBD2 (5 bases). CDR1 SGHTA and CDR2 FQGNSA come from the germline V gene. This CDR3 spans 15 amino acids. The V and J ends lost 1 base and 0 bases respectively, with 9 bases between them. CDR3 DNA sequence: TGTGCCAGCAGCTTAGACAGAGGGTACCAAGAGACCCAGTACTTC. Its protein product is CASSLDRGYQETQYF.

The CDR3 bases are TGTGCCAGCAGTGAAACTGGACAGAACACCGGGGAGCTGTTTTTT. It codes for CASSETGQNTGELFF. The rearrangement joins TRBV2 to TRBJ2-2, with D possibly TRBD1 on 5 matching bases. V was trimmed by 2 bases and J by 1 base, leaving 8 bases between them. In germline, CDR1 is SNHLY, CDR2 FYNNEI. The CDR3 consists of 15 residues.

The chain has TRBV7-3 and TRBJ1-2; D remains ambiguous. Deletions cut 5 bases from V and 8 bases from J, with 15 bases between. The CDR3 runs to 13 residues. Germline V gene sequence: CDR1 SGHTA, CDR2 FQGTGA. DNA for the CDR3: TGTGCCAGCAGCCCCGGTGGAGGAAGAGGCTACACCTTC. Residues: CASSPGGGRGYTF.

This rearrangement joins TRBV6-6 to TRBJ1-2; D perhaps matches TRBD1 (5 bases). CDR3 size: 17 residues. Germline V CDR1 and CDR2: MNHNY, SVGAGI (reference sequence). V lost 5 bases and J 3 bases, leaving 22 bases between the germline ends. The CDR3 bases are TGTGCCAGCAGTCCCCTTCGGGGTCCAGGGAGGGACTATGGCTACACCTTC. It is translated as CASSPLRGPGRDYGYTF.

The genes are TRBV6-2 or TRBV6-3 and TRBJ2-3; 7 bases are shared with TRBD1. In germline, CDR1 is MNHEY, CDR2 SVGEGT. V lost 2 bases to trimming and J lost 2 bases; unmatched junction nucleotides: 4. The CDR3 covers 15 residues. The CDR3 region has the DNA TGTGCCAGCAGTTACGCCGGGACAGCCACAGATACGCAGTATTTT. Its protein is CASSYAGTATDTQYF.

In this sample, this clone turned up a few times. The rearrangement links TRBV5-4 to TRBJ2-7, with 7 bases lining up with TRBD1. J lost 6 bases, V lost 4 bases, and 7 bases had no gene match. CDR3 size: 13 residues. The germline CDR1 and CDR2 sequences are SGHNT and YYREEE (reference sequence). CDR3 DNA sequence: TGTGCCAGCAGCCCTACAGGGGTAGGCGAGCAGTACTTC. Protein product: CASSPTGVGEQYF.

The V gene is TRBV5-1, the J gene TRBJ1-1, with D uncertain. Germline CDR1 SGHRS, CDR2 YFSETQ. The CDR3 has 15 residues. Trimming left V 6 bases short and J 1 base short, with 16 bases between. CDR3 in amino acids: CASNIEGRQNTEAFF. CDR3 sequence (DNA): TGCGCCAGCAATATTGAGGGCAGACAGAACACTGAAGCTTTCTTT.

CDR3 sequence: CASSARQGSTEAFF. CDR3 nucleotides: TGTGCCAGTAGTGCCCGACAGGGGTCAACTGAAGCTTTCTTT. The chain links TRBV19 to TRBJ1-1; 8 bases are shared with TRBD1. This CDR3 spans 14 amino acids. V lost 5 bases, J lost 5 bases, and 7 bases stayed unmatched. The germline CDR1 and CDR2 sequences are LNHDA and SQIVND (reference sequence).

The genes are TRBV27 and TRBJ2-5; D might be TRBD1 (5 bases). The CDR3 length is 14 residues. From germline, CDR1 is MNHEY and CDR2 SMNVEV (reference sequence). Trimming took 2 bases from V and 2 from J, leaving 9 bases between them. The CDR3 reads CASSLVGQQETQYF. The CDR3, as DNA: TGTGCCAGCAGTTTAGTGGGGCAACAAGAGACCCAGTACTTC.

CDR3 sequence reads: CASSRRPGEGNNEQFF. The CDR3 DNA reads TGTGCCAGCAGCCGCCGGCCGGGGGAGGGAAACAATGAGCAGTTCTTC. The chain uses TRBV4-2 and TRBJ2-1; 7 bases map to TRBD2. CDR3 length equals 16 residues. V shed 4 bases and J 5 bases; nucleotides not matched to a gene: 11. The germline V gene has CDR1 LGHNA and CDR2 YNFKEQ.

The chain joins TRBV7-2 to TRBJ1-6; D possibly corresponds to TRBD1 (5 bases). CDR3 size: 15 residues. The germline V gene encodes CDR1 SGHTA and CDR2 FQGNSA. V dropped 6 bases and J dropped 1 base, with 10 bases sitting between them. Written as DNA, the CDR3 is TGTGCCAGCAGGCTGGGGGGGTCCTATAATTCACCCCTCCACTTT. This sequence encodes CASRLGGSYNSPLHF.

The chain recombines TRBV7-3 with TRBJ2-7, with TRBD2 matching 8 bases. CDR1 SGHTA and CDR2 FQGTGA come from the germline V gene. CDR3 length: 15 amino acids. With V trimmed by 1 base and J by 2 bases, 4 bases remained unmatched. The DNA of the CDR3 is TGTGCCAGCAGCTTAAGTTCCGGGAGGGCCTACGAGCAGTACTTC. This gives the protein CASSLSSGRAYEQYF. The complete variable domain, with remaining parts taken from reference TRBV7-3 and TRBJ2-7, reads GAGVSQTPSNKVTEKGKYVELRCDPISGHTALYWYRQSLGQGPEFLIYFQGTGAADDSGLPNDRFFAVRPEGSVSTLKIQRTERGDSAVYLCASSLSSGRAYEQYFGPGTRLTVT.

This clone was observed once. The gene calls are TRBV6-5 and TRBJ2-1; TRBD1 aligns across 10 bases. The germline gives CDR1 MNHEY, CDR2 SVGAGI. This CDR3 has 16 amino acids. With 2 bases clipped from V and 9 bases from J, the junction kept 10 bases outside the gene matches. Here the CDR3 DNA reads TGTGCCAGCAGTTACGGGTCGTGGACAGGGGGGACTGAGCAGTTCTTC. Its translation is CASSYGSWTGGTEQFF.

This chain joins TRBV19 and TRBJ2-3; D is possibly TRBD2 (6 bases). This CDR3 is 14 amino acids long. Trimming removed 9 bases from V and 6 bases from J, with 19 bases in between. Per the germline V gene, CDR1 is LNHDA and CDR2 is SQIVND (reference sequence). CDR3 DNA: TGTGCCAGCACCCGGGGCGGGGTGGGGGATACGCAGTATTTT. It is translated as CASTRGGVGDTQYF.

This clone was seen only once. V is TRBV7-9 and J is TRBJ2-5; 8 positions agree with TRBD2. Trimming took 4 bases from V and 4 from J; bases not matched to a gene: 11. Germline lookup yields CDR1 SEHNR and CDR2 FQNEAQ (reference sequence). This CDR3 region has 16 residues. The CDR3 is CASSSPEAGVVETQYF. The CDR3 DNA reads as TGTGCCAGCAGCTCTCCCGAAGCGGGAGTCGTAGAGACCCAGTACTTC. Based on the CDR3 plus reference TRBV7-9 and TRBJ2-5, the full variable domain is DTGVSQNPRHKITKRGQNVTFRCDPISEHNRLYWYRQTLGQGPEFLTYFQNEAQLEKSRLLSDRFSAERPKGSFSTLEIQRTEQGDSAMYLCASSSPEAGVVETQYFGPGTRLLVL.

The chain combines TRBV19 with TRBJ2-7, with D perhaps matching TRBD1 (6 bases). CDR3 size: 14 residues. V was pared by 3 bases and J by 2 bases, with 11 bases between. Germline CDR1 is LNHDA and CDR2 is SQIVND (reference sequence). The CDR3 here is CASSMGKGAYEQYF. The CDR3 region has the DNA TGTGCCAGTAGTATGGGAAAGGGGGCCTACGAGCAGTACTTC.

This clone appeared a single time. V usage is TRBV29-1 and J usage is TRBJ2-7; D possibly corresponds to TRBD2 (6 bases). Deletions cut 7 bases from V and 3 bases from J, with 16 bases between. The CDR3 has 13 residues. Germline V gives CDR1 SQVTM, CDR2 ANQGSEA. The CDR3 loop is CSGWDSAGYEQYF. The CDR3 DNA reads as TGCAGCGGCTGGGACTCCGCGGGCTACGAGCAGTACTTC.